This TCR beta chain came from a study of T cell responses to AZD1222 COVID-19 vaccine. Sequenced by immunoSEQ multiplex PCR; TCRdb stores in-frame clones only, minus some. The sample includes roughly 120,000 clones, approximately 85% of them seen just once. Worth noting for this clone: What it recognizes is unknown.

The study's findings and limits: Spike as a whole was targeted by vaccine-associated CD4 TCRs, dominant at 160-218 and 743-854. Of the AZD1222 recipients, only six were seropositive at baseline.

This clonotype was sampled from an adult in good health. The sequencing here drew on peripheral blood, taken on day 0 of AZD1222 vaccination.

The CDR3 DNA reads as TGTGCCAGTAGTAAGGGACAGGGTCGCTCTGGAAACACCATATATTTT. Amino acids: CASSKGQGRSGNTIYF. This chain links TRBV19 with TRBJ1-3, with TRBD1 matching 9 bases. CDR1 and CDR2 (germline): LNHDA, SQIVND (reference sequence). The CDR3 consists of 16 residues. J was trimmed by 0 bases and V by 4 bases; bases with no gene match: 4.